This record covers a single T cell receptor (beta chain). Original processing methods: The authors estimated nucleated cell counts from reference gene primer amplification. TCRdb's table, derived via immunoSEQ multiplex PCR, lists solely in-frame clones and lacks some. V and J calls and clone size are those listed in that table; D and trimming were worked out from the DNA. Among roughly 100,000 clones listed, about nine tenths were seen once. Seattle patient enrollment occurred during active infection, with longitudinal follow-up thereafter. The data derive from a study of blood T cell repertoires in COVID-19. Study as a whole: The samples span acute and convalescent COVID-19 from the United States, Italy and Spain. PBMCs, B-cell-depleted T cells, or T cells provided the cDNA or gDNA that made up the material.

The CDR3 length is 14 residues. Germline-derived CDR1 and CDR2 are SGHTA and FQGNSA. Deletions cut 7 bases from V and 4 bases from J, with 16 bases between. This TCR was recovered from a woman aged 45-65 years with COVID-19, enrolled during active disease. This chain uses TRBV7-2 with TRBJ2-5; weak D call: TRBD2 (7 bases). The source material was peripheral blood. The CDR3 DNA reads TGTGCCAGCACCCGGAATGGGGGGGCAGAGACCCAGTACTTC. Residues: CASTRNGGAETQYF.